The following is a TCR beta chain sequence with its context. Its cognate antigen is unknown. The sample originates from a study of shared clonotypes between healthy human individuals. Study as a whole: Per donor, CD8 memory used one plate, CD8 naive used two, CD4 memory used three and CD4 naive used three. General study findings and limits: Shared clonotypes: about 5.3% naive CD4, approximately 3.4% naive CD8, over 2% memory CD4, under 0.45% memory CD8. Memory subsets had estimated richness that was generally smaller than that of naive subsets.

Under the authors' procedure: For the immunoSEQ data, sequences were junction-only without quality scores, so filtering differed. Repertoires were generated with immunoSEQ multiplex PCR, while TCRdb's copy carries only in-frame clones and drops some. For V, J and clone size, that table is used; D and trimming come from the DNA. The table records about 710,000 clones, around 70% of them present only once. CDR1 and CDR2 (germline): SGHRS, YFSETQ. Trimming cost V 1 base and J 0 bases, with 11 bases left between them. This CDR3 has 15 amino acids. The sequence was obtained from a woman between 25 and 40 years old in good health. The gene calls are TRBV5-1 and TRBJ2-7, with a tentative D call TRBD2 (5 bases). Material: memory CD4+ T cells sorted from blood. As to subset: CD45RA-negative fraction. The CDR3 DNA sequence: TGCGCCAGCAGCTTGTCTAGCCTGAGCTCCTACGAGCAGTACTTC. It translates to CASSLSSLSSYEQYF.